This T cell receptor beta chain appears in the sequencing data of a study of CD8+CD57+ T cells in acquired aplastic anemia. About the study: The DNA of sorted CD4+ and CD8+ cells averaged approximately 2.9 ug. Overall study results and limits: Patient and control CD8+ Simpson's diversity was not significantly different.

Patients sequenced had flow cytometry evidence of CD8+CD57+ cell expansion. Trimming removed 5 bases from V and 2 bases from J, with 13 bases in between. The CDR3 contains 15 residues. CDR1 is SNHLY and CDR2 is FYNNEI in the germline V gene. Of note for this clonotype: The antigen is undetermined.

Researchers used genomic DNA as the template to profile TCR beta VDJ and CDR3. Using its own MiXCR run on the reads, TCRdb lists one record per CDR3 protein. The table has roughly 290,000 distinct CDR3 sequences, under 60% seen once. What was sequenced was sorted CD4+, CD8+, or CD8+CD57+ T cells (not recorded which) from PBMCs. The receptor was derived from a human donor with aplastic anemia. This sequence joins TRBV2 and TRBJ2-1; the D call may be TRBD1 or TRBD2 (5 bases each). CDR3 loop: CASSQGGGTYNEQFF. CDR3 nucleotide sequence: TGTGCCAGCAGTCAAGGTGGGGGAACCTACAATGAGCAGTTCTTC.